Shown below are 8 T cell receptor beta chains from a single sample sequenced in a study of Tregs in tolerant kidney transplant recipients. Mixed chimerism was transient after nonmyeloablative marrow transplants from related graft donors. Sequenced by immunoSEQ multiplex PCR; TCRdb stores in-frame clones only, minus some. Here the sample spans about 64,000 clones, 87% being singletons. This sample comprised CD4+ T cells from blood (PBMCs), obtained 6 months after the transplant. Receptor source: a human patient who received a combined kidney and bone marrow transplant. Some T cells may trace back to the graft donor.

The chain joins TRBV18 to TRBJ2-2; 8 bases are shared with TRBD2. The CDR3 runs to 16 residues. V was clipped by 2 bases and J by 1 base; unmatched bases: 3. Germline CDR1 is KGHSH and CDR2 is LQKENI. The CDR3 loop is CASSPGLAMNTGELFF. DNA for the CDR3: TGTGCCAGCTCACCAGGACTAGCCATGAACACCGGGGAGCTGTTTTTT.

The V call is TRBV19, the J call TRBJ1-5, with 9 bases fitting TRBD1. Trimming took 5 bases from V and 0 from J; bases not matched to a gene: 14. The CDR3 runs 19 residues. Germline V CDR1 and CDR2: LNHDA, SQIVND (reference sequence). As DNA, the CDR3 is TGTGCCAGTAGTTCCCCTCCGGGACAGGGCTTATATAGCAATCAGCCCCAGCATTTT. It translates to CASSSPPGQGLYSNQPQHF.

V is TRBV10-3 and J is TRBJ1-1; D is ambiguous. The CDR3 has 12 amino acids. With 2 bases removed from V and 11 bases from J, the gap between germline ends came to 12 bases. CDR1 ENHRY and CDR2 SYGVKD come from the germline V gene. CDR3 bases: TGTGCCATCAGTGAGCCCGGGATTGTGGCTTTCTTT. Protein product: CAISEPGIVAFF.

This clone appeared a single time. The gene calls are TRBV9 and TRBJ2-3; weak D call: TRBD1 (6 bases). Germline V gene data show CDR1 as SGDLS and CDR2 as YYNGEE. V was trimmed by 4 bases and J by 0 bases, leaving 9 bases between them. CDR3 length: 14 residues. The CDR3 reads CASSITGSTDTQYF. The CDR3 DNA reads as TGTGCCAGCAGCATTACAGGGAGCACAGATACGCAGTATTTT.

This chain links TRBV29-1 with TRBJ2-5; 7 bases align to TRBD1. Germline V CDR1 and CDR2: SQVTM, ANQGSEA. Losses at the gene ends were 6 bases for V and 0 bases for J; bases not matched to a gene: 4. The CDR3 covers 13 residues. The CDR3 nucleotides are TGCAGCGTAGCGGACAGGTACCAAGAGACCCAGTACTTC. This sequence encodes CSVADRYQETQYF.

The chain uses TRBV19 and TRBJ1-2; TRBD1 aligns across 7 bases. V dropped 3 bases and J dropped 2; count of bases not matched to a gene: 3. The CDR3 extends over 14 amino acids. From germline, CDR1 is LNHDA and CDR2 SQIVND (reference sequence). The CDR3 bases are TGTGCCAGTAGTATCGGGACAGTAAACTATGGCTACACCTTC. Encoded protein: CASSIGTVNYGYTF.

The chain joins TRBV7-2 to TRBJ2-7; maybe TRBD1 (6 bases). The CDR3 runs to 15 residues. In germline, CDR1 is SGHTA, CDR2 FQGNSA. Trimming took off 6 bases at V and 5 bases at J, with 20 bases between the two ends. CDR3 in DNA: TGTGCCAGCAGTCGCCCCCGGGACAATCATAACGAGCAGTACTTC. It translates to CASSRPRDNHNEQYF.

The chain recombines TRBV11-2 with TRBJ2-5; 10 bases are shared with TRBD2. The trim removed 1 base at V and 2 bases at J, leaving 4 bases unmatched. The CDR3 runs 16 residues. Germline V CDR1 and CDR2: SGHAT, FQNNGV. CDR3 region: CASSLVGLARQETQYF. CDR3 coding DNA: TGTGCCAGCAGCTTAGTGGGACTAGCGCGACAAGAGACCCAGTACTTC.